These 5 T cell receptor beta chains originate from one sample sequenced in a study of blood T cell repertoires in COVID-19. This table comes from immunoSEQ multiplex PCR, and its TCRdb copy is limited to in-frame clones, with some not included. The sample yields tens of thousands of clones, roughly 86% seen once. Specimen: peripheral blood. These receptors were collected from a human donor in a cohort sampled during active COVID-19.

CDR3 protein: CAWGLVGADTQYF. The CDR3 DNA is TGTGCCTGGGGATTGGTAGGGGCAGATACGCAGTATTTT. J is TRBJ2-3 and V is TRBV30; D might be TRBD1 (5 bases). The germline V and J ends were trimmed by 5 bases and 4 bases, with 13 bases remaining between them. CDR3 length: 13 amino acids. Germline V gene data show CDR1 as GTSNPN and CDR2 as SVGIG (reference sequence).

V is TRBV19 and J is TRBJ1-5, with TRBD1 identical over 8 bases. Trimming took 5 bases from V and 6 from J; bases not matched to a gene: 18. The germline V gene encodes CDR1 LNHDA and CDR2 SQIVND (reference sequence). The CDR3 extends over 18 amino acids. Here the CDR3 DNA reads TGTGCCAGTAGTGACCTCTCAGGGGGCGCGGAGGTAAGTCAGCCCCAGCATTTT. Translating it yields CASSDLSGGAEVSQPQHF.

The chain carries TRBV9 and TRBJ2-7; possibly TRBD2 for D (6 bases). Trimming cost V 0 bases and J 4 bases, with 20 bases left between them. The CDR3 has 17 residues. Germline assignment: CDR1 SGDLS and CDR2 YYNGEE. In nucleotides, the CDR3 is TGTGCCAGCAGCGTAGGGGGTTTTGGTCCCGCGGGGTACGAGCAGTACTTC. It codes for CASSVGGFGPAGYEQYF.

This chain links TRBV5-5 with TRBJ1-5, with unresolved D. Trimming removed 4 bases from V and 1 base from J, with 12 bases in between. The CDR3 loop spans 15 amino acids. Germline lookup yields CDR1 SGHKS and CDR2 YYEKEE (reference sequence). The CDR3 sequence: CASSRTTGSNQPQHF. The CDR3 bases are TGTGCCAGCAGCCGGACCACGGGGAGCAATCAGCCCCAGCATTTT. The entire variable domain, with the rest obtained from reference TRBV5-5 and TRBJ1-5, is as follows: DAGVTQSPTHLIKTRGQQVTLRCSPISGHKSVSWYQQVLGQGPQFIFQYYEKEERGRGNFPDRFSARQFPNYSSELNVNALLLGDSALYLCASSRTTGSNQPQHFGDGTRLSIL.

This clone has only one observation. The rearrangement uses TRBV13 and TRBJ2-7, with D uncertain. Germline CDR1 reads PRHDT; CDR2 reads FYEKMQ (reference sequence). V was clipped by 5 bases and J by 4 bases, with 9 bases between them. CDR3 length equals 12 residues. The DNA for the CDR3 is TGTGCCAGCAGCGAAACGGTTTACGAGCAGTACTTC. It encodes CASSETVYEQYF.